This is a list of T cell receptor beta chains from one sample in a study of blood T cell repertoires in COVID-19. Some clones are missing from TCRdb's copy, which holds only in-frame ones; the method was immunoSEQ multiplex PCR. The sample lists around 130,000 clones, 70% to 80% occurring once. The sample was peripheral blood. These receptors all stem from a human donor in a cohort sampled during active COVID-19. Each CDR3 is given with its conserved first and last residue. The D gene is left open where the match is weak. Clone size is given for some rows only: seen once, a few or many times, or a class if the clone is expanded.

CDR3 DNA: TGCGCCAGCAGCCAGGGTTCACAGGGAAAGAGGAGCTCACCCCTCCACTTT
CDR3 protein: CASSQGSQGKRSSPLHF
clone size: NA
V gene: TRBV4-1
J gene: TRBJ1-6
D gene: NA

CDR3 DNA: TGTGCCTGGAACGCGCTCTACGAGCAGTACTTC
CDR3 protein: CAWNALYEQYF
clone size: NA
V gene: TRBV30
J gene: TRBJ2-7
D gene: NA

CDR3 DNA: TGTGCCAGCAGTGGGACGGGGGGCACAGATACGCAGTATTTT
CDR3 protein: CASSGTGGTDTQYF
clone size: once
V gene: TRBV6-4
J gene: TRBJ2-3
D gene: NA

CDR3 DNA: TGTGCCAGCAGCCGCCGGGGGACGGCTAATGAAAAACTGTTTTTT
CDR3 protein: CASSRRGTANEKLFF
clone size: NA
V gene: TRBV3-1/TRBV3-2
J gene: TRBJ1-4
D gene: NA

CDR3 DNA: TGTGCCAGTAGTCCGACAGGGGCTTACACCGGGGAGCTGTTTTTT
CDR3 protein: CASSPTGAYTGELFF
clone size: NA
V gene: TRBV19
J gene: TRBJ2-2
D gene: TRBD1

CDR3 DNA: TGTGCCAGCAGCCAAGGGTCACAGGGGCGCGACGAGCAGTACTTC
CDR3 protein: CASSQGSQGRDEQYF
clone size: NA
V gene: TRBV14
J gene: TRBJ2-7
D gene: TRBD1

CDR3 DNA: TGTGCCAGCAGCCTCGGACTAGCGGGGGTTCATGAGCAGTTCTTC
CDR3 protein: CASSLGLAGVHEQFF
clone size: NA
V gene: TRBV7-8
J gene: TRBJ2-1
D gene: TRBD2

CDR3 DNA: TGTGCCAGCAGCATCCGACTAGCGGGCACAGATACGCAGTATTTT
CDR3 protein: CASSIRLAGTDTQYF
clone size: NA
V gene: TRBV3-1/TRBV3-2
J gene: TRBJ2-3
D gene: TRBD2

CDR3 DNA: TGTGCCAGCAGTGAAGACAGGGGGCTAACAGATACGCAGTATTTT
CDR3 protein: CASSEDRGLTDTQYF
clone size: NA
V gene: TRBV2
J gene: TRBJ2-3
D gene: TRBD1

CDR3 DNA: TGTGCCAGCAGCTCGACAGGGGAGACCTACAATGAGCAGTTCTTC
CDR3 protein: CASSSTGETYNEQFF
clone size: NA
V gene: TRBV11-2
J gene: TRBJ2-1
D gene: TRBD1

CDR3 DNA: TGTGCCAGTGTAGCCGAGCAGTTCTTC
CDR3 protein: CASVAEQFF
clone size: few
V gene: TRBV19
J gene: TRBJ2-1
D gene: NA

CDR3 DNA: TGTGCCAGCAGCCCAGGGGGACCCGCCTATGGCTACACCTTC
CDR3 protein: CASSPGGPAYGYTF
clone size: NA
V gene: TRBV3-1/TRBV3-2
J gene: TRBJ1-2
D gene: TRBD1

CDR3 DNA: TGTGCCAGCAGCGCCGGACAGGGACGTTCCAATGAGCAGTTCTTC
CDR3 protein: CASSAGQGRSNEQFF
clone size: NA
V gene: TRBV9
J gene: TRBJ2-1
D gene: TRBD1

CDR3 DNA: TGTGCCAGCAGCTTGGCATCCGGGGAGGCAGATACGCAGTATTTT
CDR3 protein: CASSLASGEADTQYF
clone size: NA
V gene: TRBV5-6
J gene: TRBJ2-3
D gene: NA

CDR3 DNA: TGCGCCAGCAGCCGAGAAACCAGGGTCTCTGGAAACACCATATATTTT
CDR3 protein: CASSRETRVSGNTIYF
clone size: NA
V gene: TRBV4-1
J gene: TRBJ1-3
D gene: NA

CDR3 DNA: TGTGCCAGCAGCCCCCGGGACAGGGGGGGACAGCCCCAGCATTTT
CDR3 protein: CASSPRDRGGQPQHF
clone size: NA
V gene: TRBV3-1/TRBV3-2
J gene: TRBJ1-5
D gene: TRBD1

CDR3 DNA: TGTGCCAGCACCCGACAGGGGAGCTACGAGCAGTACTTC
CDR3 protein: CASTRQGSYEQYF
clone size: NA
V gene: TRBV6-5
J gene: TRBJ2-7
D gene: TRBD1

CDR3 DNA: TGTGCCAGCAGCCCGGGGGGTAACACAGATACGCAGTATTTT
CDR3 protein: CASSPGGNTDTQYF
clone size: NA
V gene: TRBV7-3
J gene: TRBJ2-3
D gene: TRBD2

CDR3 DNA: TGTGCCAGCAGCCTTCAGGGGGCATACGAGCAGTACTTC
CDR3 protein: CASSLQGAYEQYF
clone size: NA
V gene: TRBV3-1/TRBV3-2
J gene: TRBJ2-7
D gene: TRBD1

CDR3 DNA: TGTGCCAGCAGCCAACCCGGGACTAGCGACCAAGAGACCCAGTACTTC
CDR3 protein: CASSQPGTSDQETQYF
clone size: NA
V gene: TRBV3-1/TRBV3-2
J gene: TRBJ2-5
D gene: TRBD2

CDR3 DNA: TGTGCCAGCAGCTCGACGGGACAGCTGGGCACTGAAGCTTTCTTT
CDR3 protein: CASSSTGQLGTEAFF
clone size: once
V gene: TRBV11-1
J gene: TRBJ1-1
D gene: TRBD1

CDR3 DNA: TGTGCCAGTAGTACGACAGGGGGCAACTCTGGGGCCAACGTCCTGACTTTC
CDR3 protein: CASSTTGGNSGANVLTF
clone size: NA
V gene: TRBV19
J gene: TRBJ2-6
D gene: TRBD1